Listed here is a single T cell receptor (beta chain). This CDR3 is 15 amino acids long. The germline gives CDR1 MNHEY, CDR2 SMNVEV (reference sequence). Trimming shortened V by 7 bases and J by 1 base, and 16 bases separated the two germline ends. The data derive from a study of cytomegalovirus exposure and HLA in healthy donors. The PCR employed 60 Vbeta primers together with 13 Jbeta primers. Repertoires were generated with immunoSEQ multiplex PCR, while TCRdb's copy carries only in-frame clones and drops some. In the table there are around 85,000 clones, around 80% of which are singletons. Sequencing input: PBMCs. The clonotype originates from a man younger than 45 in good health and CMV-seronegative. This sequence joins TRBV27 and TRBJ1-1; possible D gene TRBD1, 5 bases. CDR3 nucleotide sequence: TGTGCCAGCACCCTGGGGGGGGGAGCGAACACTGAAGCTTTCTTT. Translating it yields CASTLGGGANTEAFF.